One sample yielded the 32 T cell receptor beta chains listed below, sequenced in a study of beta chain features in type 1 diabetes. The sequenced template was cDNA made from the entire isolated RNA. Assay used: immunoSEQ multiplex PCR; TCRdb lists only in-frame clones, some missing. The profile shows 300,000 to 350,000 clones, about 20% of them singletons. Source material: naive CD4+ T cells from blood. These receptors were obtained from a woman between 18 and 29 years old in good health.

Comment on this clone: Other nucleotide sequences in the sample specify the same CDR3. CDR3 nucleotides: TGTGCCAGCTCACCGGGACAGCTGAACACTGAAGCTTTCTTT. It is translated as CASSPGQLNTEAFF. The chain employs TRBV18 and TRBJ1-1, with 7 bases that match TRBD1. The junction had 1 base not matched to a gene; V was cut back by 3 bases and J by 0 bases. Per the germline V gene, CDR1 is KGHSH and CDR2 is LQKENI. The CDR3 length is 14 residues.

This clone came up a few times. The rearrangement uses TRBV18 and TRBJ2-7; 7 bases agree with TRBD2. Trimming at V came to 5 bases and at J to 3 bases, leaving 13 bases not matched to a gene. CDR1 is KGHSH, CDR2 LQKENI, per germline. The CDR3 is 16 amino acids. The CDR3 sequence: CASSGGPERGVYEQYF. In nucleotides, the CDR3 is TGTGCCAGCTCAGGGGGACCGGAGCGGGGTGTCTACGAGCAGTACTTC.

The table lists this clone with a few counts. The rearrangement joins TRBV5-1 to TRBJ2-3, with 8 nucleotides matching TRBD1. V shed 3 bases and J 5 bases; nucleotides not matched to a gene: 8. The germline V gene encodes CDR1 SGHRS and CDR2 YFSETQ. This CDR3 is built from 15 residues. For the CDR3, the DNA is TGCGCCAGCAGCTCGCCGACAGGGGCCGGAGATACGCAGTATTTT. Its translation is CASSSPTGAGDTQYF. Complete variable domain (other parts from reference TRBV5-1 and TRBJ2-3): KAGVTQTPRYLIKTRGQQVTLSCSPISGHRSVSWYQQTPGQGLQFLFEYFSETQRNKGNFPGRFSGRQFSNSRSEMNVSTLELGDSALYLCASSSPTGAGDTQYFGPGTRLTVL.

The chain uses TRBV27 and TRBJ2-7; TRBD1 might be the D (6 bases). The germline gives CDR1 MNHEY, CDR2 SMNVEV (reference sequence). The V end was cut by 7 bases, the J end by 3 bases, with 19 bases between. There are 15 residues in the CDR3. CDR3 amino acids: CASKPPGTRRYEQYF. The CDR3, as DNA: TGTGCCAGCAAACCCCCAGGGACAAGGCGCTACGAGCAGTACTTC.

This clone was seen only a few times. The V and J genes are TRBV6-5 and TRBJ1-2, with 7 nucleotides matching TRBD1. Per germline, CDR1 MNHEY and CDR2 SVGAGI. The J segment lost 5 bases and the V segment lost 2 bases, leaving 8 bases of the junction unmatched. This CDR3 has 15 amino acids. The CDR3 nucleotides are TGTGCCAGCAGTTACGCCGAAGGGACAGTTTATGGCTACACCTTC. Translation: CASSYAEGTVYGYTF.

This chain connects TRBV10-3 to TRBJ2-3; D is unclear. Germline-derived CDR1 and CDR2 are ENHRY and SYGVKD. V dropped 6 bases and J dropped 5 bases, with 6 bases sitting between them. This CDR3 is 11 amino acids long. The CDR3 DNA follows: TGTGCCATCAGAGCTTTAGATACGCAGTATTTT. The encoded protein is CAIRALDTQYF.

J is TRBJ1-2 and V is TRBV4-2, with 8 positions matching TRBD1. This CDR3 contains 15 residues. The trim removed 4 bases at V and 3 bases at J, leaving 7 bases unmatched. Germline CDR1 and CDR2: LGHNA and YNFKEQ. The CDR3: CASSRNGQGDYGYTF. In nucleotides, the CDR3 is TGTGCCAGCAGCCGGAATGGACAGGGAGACTATGGCTACACCTTC.

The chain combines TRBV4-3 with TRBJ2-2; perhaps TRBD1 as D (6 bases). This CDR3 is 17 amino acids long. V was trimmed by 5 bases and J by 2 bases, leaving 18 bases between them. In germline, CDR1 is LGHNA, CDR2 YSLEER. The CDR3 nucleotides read TGCGCCAGCAGCGCAGAAGGACAGACCTATAACACCGGGGAGCTGTTTTTT. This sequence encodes CASSAEGQTYNTGELFF.

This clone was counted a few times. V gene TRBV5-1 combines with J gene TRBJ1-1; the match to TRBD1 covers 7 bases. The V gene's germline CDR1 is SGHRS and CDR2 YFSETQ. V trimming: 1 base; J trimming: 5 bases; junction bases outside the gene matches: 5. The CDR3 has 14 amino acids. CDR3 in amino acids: CASSLLGTATEAFF. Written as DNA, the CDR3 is TGCGCCAGCAGCTTGCTGGGGACAGCGACTGAAGCTTTCTTT. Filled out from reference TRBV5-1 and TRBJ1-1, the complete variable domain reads KAGVTQTPRYLIKTRGQQVTLSCSPISGHRSVSWYQQTPGQGLQFLFEYFSETQRNKGNFPGRFSGRQFSNSRSEMNVSTLELGDSALYLCASSLLGTATEAFFGQGTRLTVV.

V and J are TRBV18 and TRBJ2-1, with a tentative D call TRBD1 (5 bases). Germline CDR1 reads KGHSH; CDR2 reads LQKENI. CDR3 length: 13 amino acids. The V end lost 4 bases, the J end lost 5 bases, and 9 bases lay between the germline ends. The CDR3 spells CASSLFRDNEQFF. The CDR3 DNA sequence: TGTGCCAGCTCACTTTTCAGGGACAATGAGCAGTTCTTC.

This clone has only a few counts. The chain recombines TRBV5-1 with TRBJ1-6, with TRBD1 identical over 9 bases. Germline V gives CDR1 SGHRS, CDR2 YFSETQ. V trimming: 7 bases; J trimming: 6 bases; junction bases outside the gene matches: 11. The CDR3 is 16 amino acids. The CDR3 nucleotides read TGCGCCAGCCGGCTAGTGGGGACAGGGACTAATTCACCCCTCCACTTT. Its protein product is CASRLVGTGTNSPLHF.

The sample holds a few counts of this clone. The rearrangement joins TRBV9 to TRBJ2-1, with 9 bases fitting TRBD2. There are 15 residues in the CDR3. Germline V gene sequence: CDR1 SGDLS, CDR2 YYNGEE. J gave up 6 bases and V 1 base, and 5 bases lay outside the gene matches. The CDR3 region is CASSVNSGSPNEQFF. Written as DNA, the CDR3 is TGTGCCAGCAGCGTAAATAGCGGGAGTCCCAATGAGCAGTTCTTC.

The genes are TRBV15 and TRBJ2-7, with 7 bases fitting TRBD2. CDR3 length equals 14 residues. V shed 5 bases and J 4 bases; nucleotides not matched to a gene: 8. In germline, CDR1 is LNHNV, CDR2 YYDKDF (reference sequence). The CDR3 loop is CATSGAYGGYEQYF. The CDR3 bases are TGTGCCACCAGCGGCGCTTACGGGGGGTACGAGCAGTACTTC.

The CDR3 is CASSPKNGGFLGYEQYF. CDR3 coding DNA: TGTGCCAGCAGCCCCAAGAACGGGGGGTTTTTGGGCTACGAGCAGTACTTC. The chain uses TRBV7-2 and TRBJ2-7; the match to TRBD2 covers 7 bases. CDR1 is SGHTA, CDR2 FQGNSA, per germline. The V gene end was trimmed by 5 bases and the J gene end by 3 bases; junction bases not matched to a gene: 16. The CDR3 sequence is 17 residues long.

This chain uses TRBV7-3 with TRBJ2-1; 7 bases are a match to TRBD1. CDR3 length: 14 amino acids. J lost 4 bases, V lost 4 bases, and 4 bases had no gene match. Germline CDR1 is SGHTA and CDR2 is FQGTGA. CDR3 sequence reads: CASSSDRAYNEQFF. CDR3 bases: TGTGCCAGCAGCTCAGACAGGGCGTACAATGAGCAGTTCTTC. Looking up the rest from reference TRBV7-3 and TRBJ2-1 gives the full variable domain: GAGVSQTPSNKVTEKGKYVELRCDPISGHTALYWYRQSLGQGPEFLIYFQGTGAADDSGLPNDRFFAVRPEGSVSTLKIQRTERGDSAVYLCASSSDRAYNEQFFGPGTRLTVL.

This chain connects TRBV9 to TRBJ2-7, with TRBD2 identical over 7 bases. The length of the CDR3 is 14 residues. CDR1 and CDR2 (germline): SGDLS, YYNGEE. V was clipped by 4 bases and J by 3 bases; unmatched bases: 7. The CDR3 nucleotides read TGTGCCAGCAGCCGCGCGGGAGAGTTCTACGAGCAGTACTTC. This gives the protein CASSRAGEFYEQYF.

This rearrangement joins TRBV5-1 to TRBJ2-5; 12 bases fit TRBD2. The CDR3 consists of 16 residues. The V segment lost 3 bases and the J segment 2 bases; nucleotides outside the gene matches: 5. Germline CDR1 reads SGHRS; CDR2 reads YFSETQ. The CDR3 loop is CASSSRGLAGQETQYF. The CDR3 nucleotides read TGCGCCAGCAGCTCCCGCGGACTAGCGGGGCAAGAGACCCAGTACTTC.

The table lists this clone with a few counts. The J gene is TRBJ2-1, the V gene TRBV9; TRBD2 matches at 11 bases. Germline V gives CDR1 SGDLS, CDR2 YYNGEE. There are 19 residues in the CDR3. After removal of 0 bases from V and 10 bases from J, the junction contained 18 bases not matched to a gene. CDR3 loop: CASSVGGVRRLAGGGEQFF. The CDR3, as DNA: TGTGCCAGCAGCGTAGGAGGGGTGAGGCGGCTAGCGGGAGGTGGGGAGCAGTTCTTC.

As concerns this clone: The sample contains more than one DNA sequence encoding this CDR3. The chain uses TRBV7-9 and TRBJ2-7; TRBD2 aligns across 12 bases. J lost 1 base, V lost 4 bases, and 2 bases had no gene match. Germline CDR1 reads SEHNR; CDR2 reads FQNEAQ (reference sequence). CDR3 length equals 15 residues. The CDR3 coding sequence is TGTGCCAGCAGCTCCACTAGCGGGAGGTCCTACGAGCAGTACTTC. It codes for CASSSTSGRSYEQYF.

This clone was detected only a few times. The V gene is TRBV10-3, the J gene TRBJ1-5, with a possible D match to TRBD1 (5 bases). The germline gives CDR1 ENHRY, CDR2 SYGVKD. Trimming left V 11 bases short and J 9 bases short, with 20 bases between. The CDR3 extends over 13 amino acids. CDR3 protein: CASRAGEDWPQHF. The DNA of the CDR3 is TGTGCCTCAAGGGCGGGGGAGGATTGGCCCCAGCATTTT.

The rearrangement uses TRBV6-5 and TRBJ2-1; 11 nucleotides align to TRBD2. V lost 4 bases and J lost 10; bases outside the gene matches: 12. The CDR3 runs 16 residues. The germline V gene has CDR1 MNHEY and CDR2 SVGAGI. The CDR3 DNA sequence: TGTGCCAGCAGTTCACTAGCGGGAGCTGGGGGACGAGAGCAGTTCTTC. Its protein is CASSSLAGAGGREQFF.

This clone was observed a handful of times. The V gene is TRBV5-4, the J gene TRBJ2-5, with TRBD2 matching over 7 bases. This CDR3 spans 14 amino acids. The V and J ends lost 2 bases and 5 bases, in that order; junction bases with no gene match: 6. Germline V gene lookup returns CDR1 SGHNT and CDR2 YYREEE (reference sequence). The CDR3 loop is CASSLGRGGETQYF. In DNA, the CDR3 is TGTGCCAGCAGCTTAGGACGGGGAGGGGAGACCCAGTACTTC.

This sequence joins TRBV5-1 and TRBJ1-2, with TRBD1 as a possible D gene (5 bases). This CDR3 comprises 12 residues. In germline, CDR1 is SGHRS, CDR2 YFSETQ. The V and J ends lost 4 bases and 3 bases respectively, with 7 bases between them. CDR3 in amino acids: CASSGADYGYTF. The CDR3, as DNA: TGCGCCAGCAGCGGGGCGGACTATGGCTACACCTTC.

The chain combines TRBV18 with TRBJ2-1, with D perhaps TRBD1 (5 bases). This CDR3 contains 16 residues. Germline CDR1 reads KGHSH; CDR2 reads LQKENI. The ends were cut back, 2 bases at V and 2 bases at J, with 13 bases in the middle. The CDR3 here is CASSPIFRVPYNEQFF. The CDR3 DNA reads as TGTGCCAGCTCACCAATCTTCAGGGTCCCCTACAATGAGCAGTTCTTC.

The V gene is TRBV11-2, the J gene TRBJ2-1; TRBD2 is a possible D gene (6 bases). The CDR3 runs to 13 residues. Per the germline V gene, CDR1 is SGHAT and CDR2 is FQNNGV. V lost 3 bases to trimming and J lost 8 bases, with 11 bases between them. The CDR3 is CASSLGGVDEQFF. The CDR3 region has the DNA TGTGCCAGCAGCTTGGGGGGAGTGGATGAGCAGTTCTTC. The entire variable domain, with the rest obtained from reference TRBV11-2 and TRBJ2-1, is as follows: EAGVAQSPRYKIIEKRQSVAFWCNPISGHATLYWYQQILGQGPKLLIQFQNNGVVDDSQLPKDRFSAERLKGVDSTLKIQPAKLEDSAVYLCASSLGGVDEQFFGPGTRLTVL.

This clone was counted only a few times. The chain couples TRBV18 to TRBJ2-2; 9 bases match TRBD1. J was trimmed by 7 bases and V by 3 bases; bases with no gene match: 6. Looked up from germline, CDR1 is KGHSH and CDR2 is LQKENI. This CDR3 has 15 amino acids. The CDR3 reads CASSPGTGTIGELFF. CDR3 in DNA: TGTGCCAGCTCACCCGGGACAGGGACGATCGGGGAGCTGTTTTTT.

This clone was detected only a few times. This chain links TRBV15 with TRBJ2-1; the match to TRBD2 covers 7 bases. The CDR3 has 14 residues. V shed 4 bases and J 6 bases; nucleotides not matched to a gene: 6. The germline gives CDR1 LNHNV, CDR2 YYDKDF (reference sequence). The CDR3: CATSIRTSTNEQFF. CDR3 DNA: TGTGCCACCAGCATACGGACTAGTACCAATGAGCAGTTCTTC. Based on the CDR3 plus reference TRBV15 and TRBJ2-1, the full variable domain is DAMVIQNPRYQVTQFGKPVTLSCSQTLNHNVMYWYQQKSSQAPKLLFHYYDKDFNNEADTPDNFQSRRPNTSFCFLDIRSPGLGDTAMYLCATSIRTSTNEQFFGPGTRLTVL.

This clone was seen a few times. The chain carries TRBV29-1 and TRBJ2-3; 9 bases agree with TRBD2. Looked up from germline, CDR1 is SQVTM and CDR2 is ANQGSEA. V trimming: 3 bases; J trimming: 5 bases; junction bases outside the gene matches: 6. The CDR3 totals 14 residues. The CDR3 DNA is TGCAGCGTTGACAAGCGGGGGGATGGAGATACGCAGTATTTT. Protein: CSVDKRGDGDTQYF.

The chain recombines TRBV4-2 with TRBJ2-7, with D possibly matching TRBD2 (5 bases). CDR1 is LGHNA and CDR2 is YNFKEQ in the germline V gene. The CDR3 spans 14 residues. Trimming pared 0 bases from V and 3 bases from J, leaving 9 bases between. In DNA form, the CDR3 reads TGTGCCAGCAGCCAAGATCTCACTAGCTACGAGCAGTACTTC. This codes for CASSQDLTSYEQYF.

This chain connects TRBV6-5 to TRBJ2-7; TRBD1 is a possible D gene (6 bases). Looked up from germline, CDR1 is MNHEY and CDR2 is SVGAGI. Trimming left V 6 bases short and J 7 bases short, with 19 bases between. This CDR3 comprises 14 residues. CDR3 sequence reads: CASSLDSVIREQYF. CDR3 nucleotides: TGTGCCAGCAGCTTGGACAGCGTTATCCGGGAGCAGTACTTC.

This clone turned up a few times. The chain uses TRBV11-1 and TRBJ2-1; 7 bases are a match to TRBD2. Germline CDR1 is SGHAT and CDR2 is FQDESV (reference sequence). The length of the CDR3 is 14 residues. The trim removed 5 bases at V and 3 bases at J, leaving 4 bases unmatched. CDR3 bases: TGTGCCAGCAGCCTGACTAGCCTCTACAATGAGCAGTTCTTC. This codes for CASSLTSLYNEQFF.

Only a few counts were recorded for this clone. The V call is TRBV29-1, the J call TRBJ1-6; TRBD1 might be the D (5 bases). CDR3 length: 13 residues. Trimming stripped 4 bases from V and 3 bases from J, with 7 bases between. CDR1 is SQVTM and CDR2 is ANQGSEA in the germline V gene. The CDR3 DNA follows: TGCAGCGTTGCGGACAACTATAATTCACCCCTCCACTTT. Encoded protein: CSVADNYNSPLHF.